This TCR beta chain was documented in a study of siplizumab effects on memory and regulatory T cells. Study outcomes and limitations: Memory cells that were CD4+ and unstimulated gave rise to alloreactive sequences, which siplizumab significantly reduced.

In the case of this clone: Antigen: not known.

The method was immunoSEQ multiplex PCR; TCRdb's version includes in-frame clones alone and lacks a portion of them. The profile covers about 100,000 clones, with about 95% appearing a single time and 1% to 1.5% taken by the ten largest. The receptor was derived from a human donor in good health. Sequenced material: non-Treg CD4+ T cells sorted from blood.

CDR3 protein: CASSEALNLFF. Here the CDR3 DNA reads TGTGCCAGCAGTGAAGCGTTGAATCTGTTTTTT. The chain is built from TRBV6-5 and TRBJ2-2, with D unclear. Germline assignment: CDR1 MNHEY and CDR2 SVGAGI. Trimming took off 5 bases at V and 14 bases at J, with 12 bases between the two ends. CDR3 length: 11 residues.